These T cell receptor beta chains were read from a single sample in a study of OX40 agonist ivuxolimab in advanced cancers. Profiling relied on immunoSEQ multiplex PCR, and the TCRdb table lists in-frame clones only, not all of them. This table has 75,000 to 90,000 clones, about 81% appearing once. The input for sequencing was CD4+ or CD8+ T cells sorted from blood, taken in a trial of the OX40 agonist ivuxolimab. These receptors were collected from an adult with an advanced solid tumor such as melanoma, head and neck, liver or kidney cancer. Each CDR3 is given with its conserved first and last residue. Fields, in order: V gene, clone size, D gene, J gene, CDR3 DNA, CDR3 protein. The D gene is left open where the match is weak. Some rows have no size entry. The others give once, few or many, or a class for an expanded clone.

TRBV7-9	NA	TRBD2	TRBJ2-5	TGTGCCAGCAGGAGAATTTCTAGCGGGAACCAAGAGACCCAGTACTTC	CASRRISSGNQETQYF
TRBV7-9	NA	NA	TRBJ1-1	TGTGCCAGCAGCTCCTGGGGGGGGCAGAACACTGAAGCTTTCTTT	CASSSWGGQNTEAFF
TRBV7-9	NA	TRBD2	TRBJ2-1	TGTGCCAGCAGCCCGGGACTAGCGGGAGCGGTCAATGAGCAGTTCTTC	CASSPGLAGAVNEQFF
TRBV29-1	NA	NA	TRBJ1-3	TGCAGCGGGTTCCAGGACCTCTCTGGAAACACCATATATTTT	CSGFQDLSGNTIYF
TRBV11-3	NA	TRBD1	TRBJ2-7	TGTGCCAGCAGCTCCGGGACAGCTTCCTACGAGCAGTACTTC	CASSSGTASYEQYF
TRBV19	once	NA	TRBJ1-5	TGTGCCAGTAGTATCGACTTAGGGGGCAATCAGCCCCAGCATTTT	CASSIDLGGNQPQHF
TRBV18	NA	TRBD1	TRBJ1-1	TGTGCCAGCTCACGGCAGGGGGCTGGAGGCACTGAAGCTTTCTTT	CASSRQGAGGTEAFF
TRBV7-2	once	TRBD2	TRBJ2-3	TGTGCCAGCAGCGGACTAGCGGACACAGATACGCAGTATTTT	CASSGLADTDTQYF
TRBV30	NA	NA	TRBJ1-6	TGTGCCTGGAGCCTAGGGGGGTTTGATCCCCTCCACTTT	CAWSLGGFDPLHF
TRBV7-2	NA	NA	TRBJ1-5	TGTGCCAGCAGCTCAGAGCCTCCAGGGACCTTTGGACAGCCCCAGCATTTT	CASSSEPPGTFGQPQHF
TRBV5-1	NA	TRBD2	TRBJ2-1	TGCGCCAGCAGCTTGGATAGCGGGGACTCCTACAATGAGCAGTTCTTC	CASSLDSGDSYNEQFF
TRBV6-6	NA	NA	TRBJ1-5	TGTGCCAGCCGTGATGTGAGCAATCAGCCCCAGCATTTT	CASRDVSNQPQHF
TRBV10-3	once	NA	TRBJ2-1	TGTGCCATCAGTGAGTCAGGTGGATCCTACAATGAGCAGTTCTTC	CAISESGGSYNEQFF
TRBV7-8	NA	TRBD1	TRBJ1-4	TGTGCCAGCAGCCAGGACAGGAATGAAAAACTGTTTTTT	CASSQDRNEKLFF
TRBV5-4	NA	NA	TRBJ2-3	TGTGCCAGCAGCCCGGGCGCGTCGACAGATACGCAGTATTTT	CASSPGASTDTQYF
TRBV5-5	once	NA	TRBJ2-7	TGTGCCAGCAGCTTAAGGACACGCGTCCCCTACGAGCAGTACTTC	CASSLRTRVPYEQYF
TRBV6-5	NA	NA	TRBJ1-5	TGTGCCAGCAGTTACACTGGGGAGAGCAATCAGCCCCAGCATTTT	CASSYTGESNQPQHF
TRBV6-5	few	NA	TRBJ1-6	TGTGCCAGCAGTTACGGCGGGGGTAATTCACCCCTCCACTTT	CASSYGGGNSPLHF
TRBV30	once	TRBD1	TRBJ1-6	TGTGCCTGGAGTGTATGGGGACAGGGAAGCAATTCACCCCTCCACTTT	CAWSVWGQGSNSPLHF
TRBV15	NA	NA	TRBJ1-1	TGTGCCACCAGCTCGACGGTATTAAGACCAAAGGGGTTGAACACTGAAGCTTTCTTT	CATSSTVLRPKGLNTEAFF
TRBV7-8	few	TRBD1	TRBJ2-7	TGTGCCAGCAGCCCCCAGGGGGACGCTACGAGCTCCTACGAGCAGTACTTC	CASSPQGDATSSYEQYF
TRBV6-1	NA	TRBD1	TRBJ2-4	TGTGCCAGCCGAGCTCCGGGACAGGGGAAAAACATTCAGTACTTC	CASRAPGQGKNIQYF
TRBV27	few	NA	TRBJ1-1	TGTGCCAGCAGTACCTACAGGGTGAGCATGAACACTGAAGCTTTCTTT	CASSTYRVSMNTEAFF
TRBV19	NA	TRBD1	TRBJ2-7	TGTGCCAGTGGAGACAGGGGGTTCTACGAGCAGTACTTC	CASGDRGFYEQYF
TRBV11-2	NA	NA	TRBJ2-1	TGTGCCAGCAGCTTACCGGGGAATGAGCAGTTCTTC	CASSLPGNEQFF
TRBV5-1	NA	NA	TRBJ2-3	TGCGCCAGCAGCGAGGTAGGGGGCACAGATACGCAGTATTTT	CASSEVGGTDTQYF
TRBV4-1	NA	NA	TRBJ1-1	TGCGCCAGCAGCCTCGACGGGGGAAACACTGAAGCTTTCTTT	CASSLDGGNTEAFF
TRBV5-5	NA	TRBD1	TRBJ1-2	TGTGCCAGCAGCTTTAGGCGGACAGGGGATGGCTATGGCTACACCTTC	CASSFRRTGDGYGYTF
TRBV5-1	NA	NA	TRBJ1-1	TGCGCCAGCAGCCTCGGGGCGCTGGGGATTGAAGCTTTCTTT	CASSLGALGIEAFF
TRBV7-2	NA	NA	TRBJ2-1	TGTGCCAGCAGCTTATTCAATGAGCAGTTCTTC	CASSLFNEQFF
TRBV29-1	NA	NA	TRBJ1-2	TGCAGCGTTGACTCAACGGGGGGCTACACCTTC	CSVDSTGGYTF
TRBV30	NA	TRBD1	TRBJ2-7	TGTGCCTGGAGTGCGTCGGGACAGGTCGAGCAGTACTTC	CAWSASGQVEQYF
TRBV27	NA	NA	TRBJ1-6	TGTGCCAGCAGACTTAGGGAGGGCGGGTCACCCCTCCACTTT	CASRLREGGSPLHF
TRBV6-5	NA	NA	TRBJ2-7	TGTGCCAGCAGTTTATCCGGGACACTCTACGAGCAGTACTTC	CASSLSGTLYEQYF
TRBV11-2	NA	TRBD1	TRBJ2-4	TGTGCCAGCAGCTTAAACAGGGGGAGCAACATTCAGTACTTC	CASSLNRGSNIQYF
TRBV4-2	NA	NA	TRBJ2-7	TGTGCCAGCAGCCAAGATGCGGGACAGAGCTACGAGCAGTACTTC	CASSQDAGQSYEQYF
TRBV5-1	NA	NA	TRBJ1-2	TGCGCCAACAGCTTGGAAGCGTTCAACTATGGCTACACCTTC	CANSLEAFNYGYTF
TRBV11-2	NA	TRBD1	TRBJ2-3	TGTGCCAGCAGCTTCGGGGACAGGGGGACCTACACAGATACGCAGTATTTT	CASSFGDRGTYTDTQYF
TRBV29-1	NA	TRBD2	TRBJ2-1	TGCAGCGTTGGCGGGGGTTACTACAATGAGCAGTTCTTC	CSVGGGYYNEQFF
TRBV7-2	few	NA	TRBJ1-6	TGTGCCAGCGTTAGGATACAGGGATCACCCCTCCACTTT	CASVRIQGSPLHF
TRBV5-1	NA	TRBD1	TRBJ2-1	TGCGCCAGCAGGGGCGGGACAGGGAATTACAATGAGCAGTTCTTC	CASRGGTGNYNEQFF
TRBV9	NA	NA	TRBJ2-1	TGTGCCAGCAGCGTAGAAGGGAGGACCAATGAGCAGTTCTTC	CASSVEGRTNEQFF
TRBV5-1	NA	TRBD1	TRBJ1-1	TGCGCCAGCAGCTTAACAGGGGGCACTGAAGCTTTCTTT	CASSLTGGTEAFF
TRBV4-1	NA	NA	TRBJ1-1	TGCGCCAGCAGCCAAGTTGACCCAACTGAAGCTTTCTTT	CASSQVDPTEAFF
TRBV7-3	NA	TRBD1	TRBJ1-1	TGTGCCAGCAGCTTACAGGGGGGCTCTGAAGCTTTCTTT	CASSLQGGSEAFF
TRBV6-5	NA	NA	TRBJ1-1	TGTGCCAGCAGTTACTCGAGCGGCATTGAAGCTTTCTTT	CASSYSSGIEAFF
TRBV18	once	NA	TRBJ1-4	TGTGCCAGCTCCCCTGGGCTCGAGGAAAAACTGTTTTTT	CASSPGLEEKLFF
TRBV11-2	few	TRBD1	TRBJ1-4	TGTGCCAGCAGCCGTGACAGGGTGGGGGAAAAACTGTTTTTT	CASSRDRVGEKLFF